Listed below are T cell receptor beta chains from one sample, sequenced in a study of beta chain features in type 1 diabetes. Generated by immunoSEQ multiplex PCR, the TCRdb table keeps only in-frame clones and is missing some. The sample has over 650,000 clones, over 12% seen once. Material: naive CD4+ T cells from blood. The receptors were gathered from a man aged 18-30 years with type 1 diabetes. Both conserved end residues are trimmed from each CDR3. Each record gives: CDR3 length, V gene, J gene, CDR3 protein.

>12|TRBV23-1|TRBJ2-2
ASSQRGNTGELF
>14|TRBV7-2|TRBJ2-1
ASSLAGLAGEGEQF
>11|TRBV29-1|TRBJ1-1
SVYRDRPTEAF
>12|TRBV19|TRBJ1-5
ASSRAWRDQPQH
>16|TRBV7-6|TRBJ2-4
ASSLGTSGSMTKNIQY
>12|TRBV29-1|TRBJ1-3
SVEGGSRGNTIY
>13|TRBV9|TRBJ2-2
ASSARTRDTGELF
>14|TRBV9|TRBJ2-5
ASSVGPGAKQETQY
>12|TRBV7-2|TRBJ2-1
ASSTQGYYNEQF
>10|TRBV30|TRBJ1-4
AWSVNSEKLF
>12|TRBV11-3|TRBJ2-7
ASSLGRLSYEQY
>11|TRBV19|TRBJ1-5
ATTYGSGQPQH
>13|TRBV6-6|TRBJ2-7
ASSYGYRGTYEQY
>11|TRBV7-2|TRBJ1-2
ASSRHLNYGYT
>15|TRBV30|TRBJ2-1
AWITGLAGGPMGEQF
>14|TRBV11-2|TRBJ2-7
ASSLDGTSGSYEQY
>14|TRBV5-4|TRBJ1-4
ASSLGVLLTWRDFG
>13|TRBV7-9|TRBJ2-5
ASSSRGWVAETQY
>12|TRBV9|TRBJ2-2
ASSGQVNTGELF
>12|TRBV5-1|TRBJ1-1
ASSLELRNTEAF
>13|TRBV5-1|TRBJ2-1
ASSSDGQGYNEQF
>14|TRBV18|TRBJ1-1
ASFDFAGNMNTEAF
>9|TRBV20-1|TRBJ2-7
SARQLYEQY
>12|TRBV4-2|TRBJ2-5
ASSQDRAGETQY
>12|TRBV9|TRBJ1-2
ASSVGQGTYGYT
>9|TRBV2|TRBJ2-7
ASRQDGEQY
>13|TRBV4-2|TRBJ1-5
ASSQDRETNQPQH
>17|TRBV30|TRBJ2-6
AWSSKGLAGNSGANVLT
>14|TRBV7-9|TRBJ1-6
ASSPTRTSGGAPLH
>11|TRBV5-1|TRBJ2-3
ASSFATEDTQY
>11|TRBV30|TRBJ1-4
AWRAGVNEKLF
>11|TRBV9|TRBJ1-1
ASSVTTNTEAF
>11|TRBV2|TRBJ2-7
ASMTGQDYEQY
>16|TRBV19|TRBJ2-5
ASSKGLRLAVQGTTQY
>13|TRBV6-5|TRBJ2-5
ASSYRVQGGETQY
>13|TRBV7-7|TRBJ2-6
ASSLAKTGANVLT
>14|TRBV6-6|TRBJ2-7
ASSYTAGTSGYEQY
>11|TRBV29-1|TRBJ1-3
SVEGGIGNTIY
>12|TRBV4-3|TRBJ2-7
ASSQQTDSYEQY
>13|TRBV18|TRBJ2-3
ASSPRGPITDTQY
>13|TRBV2|TRBJ2-1
ASSGGQPSYNEQF
>11|TRBV18|TRBJ1-2
ASSGLNNYGYT
>13|TRBV5-1|TRBJ2-2
ASSPPERGTGELF
>9|TRBV10-3|TRBJ2-5
AISESGTQY
>10|TRBV30|TRBJ1-6
AWRTENSPLH
>14|TRBV11-1|TRBJ2-2
ASSRRGQWNTGELF
>16|TRBV7-3|TRBJ2-1
ASSRTQTTSWTDNEQF
>14|TRBV2|TRBJ2-5
ASSKDRAGRGGTQY
>13|TRBV6-5|TRBJ2-6
ASTLRGLGANVLT
>13|TRBV19|TRBJ2-3
ASSVTTGFGNTQY
>11|TRBV4-1|TRBJ1-4
ASSRLVMEKLF
>11|TRBV30|TRBJ2-7
AWSEGRAYEQY
>12|TRBV4-1|TRBJ1-5
ASSQAYSPQAQH
>11|TRBV15|TRBJ1-2
ATSRVEGYGYT
>13|TRBV29-1|TRBJ2-1
SVETSGGRYNEQF
>11|TRBV7-9|TRBJ1-1
ASSRQGNTEAF
>11|TRBV29-1|TRBJ1-5
SAGTGEDQPQH
>12|TRBV14|TRBJ2-3
ASSLDLGLDTQY
>15|TRBV11-2|TRBJ1-1
ASSALPGQGLGTEAF
>12|TRBV18|TRBJ2-5
ASSFREAQETQY